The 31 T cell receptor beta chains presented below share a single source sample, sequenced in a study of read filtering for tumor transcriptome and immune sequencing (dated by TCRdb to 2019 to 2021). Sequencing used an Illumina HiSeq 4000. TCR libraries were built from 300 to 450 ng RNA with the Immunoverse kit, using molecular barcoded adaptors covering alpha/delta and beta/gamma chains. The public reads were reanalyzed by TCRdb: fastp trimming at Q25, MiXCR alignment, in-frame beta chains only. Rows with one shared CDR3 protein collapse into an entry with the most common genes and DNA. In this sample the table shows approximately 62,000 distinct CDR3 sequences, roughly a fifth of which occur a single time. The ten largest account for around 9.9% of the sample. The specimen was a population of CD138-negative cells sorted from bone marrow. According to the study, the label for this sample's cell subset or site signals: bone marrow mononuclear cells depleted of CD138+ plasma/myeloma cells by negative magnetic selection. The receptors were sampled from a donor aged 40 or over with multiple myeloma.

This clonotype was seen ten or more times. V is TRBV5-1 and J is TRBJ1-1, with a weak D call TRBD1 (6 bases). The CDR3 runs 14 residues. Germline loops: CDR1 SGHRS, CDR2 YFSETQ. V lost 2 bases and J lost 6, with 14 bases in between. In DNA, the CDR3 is TGCGCCAGCAGCTTATACAGGGCTTCCTCTGAAGCTTTCTTT. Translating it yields CASSLYRASSEAFF.

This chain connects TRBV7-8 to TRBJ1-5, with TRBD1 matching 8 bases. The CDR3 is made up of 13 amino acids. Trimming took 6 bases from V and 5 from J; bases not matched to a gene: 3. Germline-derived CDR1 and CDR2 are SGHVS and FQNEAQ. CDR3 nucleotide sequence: TGTGCCAGCAGGTTGGACAGGGATCAGCCCCAGCATTTT. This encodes CASRLDRDQPQHF.

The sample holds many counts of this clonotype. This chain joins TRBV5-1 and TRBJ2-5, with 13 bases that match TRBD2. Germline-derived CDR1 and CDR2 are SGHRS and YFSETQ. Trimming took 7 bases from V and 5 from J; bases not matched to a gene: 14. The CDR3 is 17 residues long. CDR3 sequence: CASGETSGGAAGETQYF. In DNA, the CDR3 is TGCGCCAGCGGAGAAACTAGCGGGGGGGCCGCAGGCGAGACCCAGTACTTC.

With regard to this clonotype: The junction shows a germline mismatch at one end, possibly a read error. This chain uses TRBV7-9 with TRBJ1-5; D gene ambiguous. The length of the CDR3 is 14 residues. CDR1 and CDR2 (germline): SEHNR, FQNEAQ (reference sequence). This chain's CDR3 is CASSLGRGLQPQHF. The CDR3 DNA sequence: TGTGCCAGCAGCTTGGGCCGGGGTTTGCAGCCTCAGCATTTT.

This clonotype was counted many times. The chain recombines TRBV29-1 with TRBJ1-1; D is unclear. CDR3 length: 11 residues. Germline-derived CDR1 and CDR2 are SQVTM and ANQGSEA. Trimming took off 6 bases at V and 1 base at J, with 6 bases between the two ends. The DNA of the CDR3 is TGCAGCGTGGGCCGGAACACTGAAGCTTTCTTT. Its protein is CSVGRNTEAFF.

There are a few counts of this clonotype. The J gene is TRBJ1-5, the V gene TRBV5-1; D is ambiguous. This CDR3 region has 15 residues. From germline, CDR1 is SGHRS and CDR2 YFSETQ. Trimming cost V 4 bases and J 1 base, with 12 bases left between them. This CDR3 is CASSLVGYSNQPQHF. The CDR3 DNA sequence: TGCGCCAGCAGCCTGGTGGGTTACAGCAATCAGCCCCAGCATTTT.

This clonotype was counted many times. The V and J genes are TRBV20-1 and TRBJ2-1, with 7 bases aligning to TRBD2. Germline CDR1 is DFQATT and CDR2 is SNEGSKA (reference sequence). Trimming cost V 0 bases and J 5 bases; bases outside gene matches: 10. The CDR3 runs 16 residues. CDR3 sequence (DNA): TGCAGTGCTAGAGATCCGGGGCTAGCGGCGAACAATGAGCAGTTCTTC. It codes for CSARDPGLAANNEQFF.

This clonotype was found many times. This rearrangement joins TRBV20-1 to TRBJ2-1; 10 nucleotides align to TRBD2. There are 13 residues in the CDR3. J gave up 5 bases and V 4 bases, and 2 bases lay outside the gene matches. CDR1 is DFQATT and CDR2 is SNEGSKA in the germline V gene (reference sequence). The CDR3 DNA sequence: TGCAGTGCTACTAGCGGGGGTAACAATGAGCAGTTCTTC. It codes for CSATSGGNNEQFF.

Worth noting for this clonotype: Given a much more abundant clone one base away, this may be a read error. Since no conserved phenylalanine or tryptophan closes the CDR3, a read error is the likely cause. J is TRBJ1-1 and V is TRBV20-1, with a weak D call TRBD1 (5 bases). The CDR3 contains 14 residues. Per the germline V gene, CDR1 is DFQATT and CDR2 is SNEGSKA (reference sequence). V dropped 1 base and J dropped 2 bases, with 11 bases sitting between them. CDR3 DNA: TGCAGTGCTAGAGGGGGGGGGACTAACACTGAAGCTTTCCTT. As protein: CSARGGGTNTEAFL.

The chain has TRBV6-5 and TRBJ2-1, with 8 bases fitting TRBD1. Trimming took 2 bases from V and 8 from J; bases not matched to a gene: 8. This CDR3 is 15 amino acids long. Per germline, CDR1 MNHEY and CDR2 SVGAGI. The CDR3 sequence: CASSYIAAGGYEQFF. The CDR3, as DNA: TGTGCCAGCAGTTACATAGCGGCAGGGGGCTATGAGCAGTTCTTC.

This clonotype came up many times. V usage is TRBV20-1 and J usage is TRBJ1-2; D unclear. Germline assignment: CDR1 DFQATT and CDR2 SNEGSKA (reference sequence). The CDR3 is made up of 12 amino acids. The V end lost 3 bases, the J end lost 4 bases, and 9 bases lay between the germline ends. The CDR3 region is CSASGQSYGYTF. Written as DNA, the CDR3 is TGCAGTGCTAGTGGTCAGTCCTATGGCTACACCTTC.

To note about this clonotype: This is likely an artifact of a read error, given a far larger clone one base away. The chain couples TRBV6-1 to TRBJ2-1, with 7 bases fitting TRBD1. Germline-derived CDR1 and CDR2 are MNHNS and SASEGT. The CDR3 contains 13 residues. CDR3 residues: CATSERGLDEQFF. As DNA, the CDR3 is TGTGCCACCAGTGAGAGGGGGCTAGATGAGCAGTTCTTC.

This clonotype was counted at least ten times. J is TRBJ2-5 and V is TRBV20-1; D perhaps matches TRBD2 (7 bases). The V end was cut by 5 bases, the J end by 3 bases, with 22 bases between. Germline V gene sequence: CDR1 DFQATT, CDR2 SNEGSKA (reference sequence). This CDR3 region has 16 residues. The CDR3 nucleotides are TGCAGTGCTTTATCTGGCGGGGGCCGTCTTAAAGAGACCCAGTACTTC. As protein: CSALSGGGRLKETQYF.

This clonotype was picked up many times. The CDR3 DNA reads as TGCGCCAGCAGCCCGGACACCGGGGCTCTGGGTGAAAAACTGTTTTTT. Its protein is CASSPDTGALGEKLFF. This sequence joins TRBV5-1 and TRBJ1-4, with D possibly being TRBD1 (5 bases). Trimming took 4 bases from V and 7 from J, leaving 20 bases between them. Germline assignment: CDR1 SGHRS and CDR2 YFSETQ. The CDR3 runs to 16 residues. The entire variable domain, with the rest obtained from reference TRBV5-1 and TRBJ1-4, is as follows: KAGVTQTPRYLIKTRGQQVTLSCSPISGHRSVSWYQQTPGQGLQFLFEYFSETQRNKGNFPGRFSGRQFSNSRSEMNVSTLELGDSALYLCASSPDTGALGEKLFFGSGTQLSVL.

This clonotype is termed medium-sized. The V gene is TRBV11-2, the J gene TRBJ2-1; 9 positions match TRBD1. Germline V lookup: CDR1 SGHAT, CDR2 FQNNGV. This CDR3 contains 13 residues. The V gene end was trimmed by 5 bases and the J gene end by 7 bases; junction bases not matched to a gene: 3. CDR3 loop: CASSMDRGNEQFF. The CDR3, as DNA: TGTGCCAGCAGCATGGACAGGGGTAATGAGCAGTTCTTC. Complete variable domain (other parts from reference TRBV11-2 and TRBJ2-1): EAGVAQSPRYKIIEKRQSVAFWCNPISGHATLYWYQQILGQGPKLLIQFQNNGVVDDSQLPKDRFSAERLKGVDSTLKIQPAKLEDSAVYLCASSMDRGNEQFFGPGTRLTVL.

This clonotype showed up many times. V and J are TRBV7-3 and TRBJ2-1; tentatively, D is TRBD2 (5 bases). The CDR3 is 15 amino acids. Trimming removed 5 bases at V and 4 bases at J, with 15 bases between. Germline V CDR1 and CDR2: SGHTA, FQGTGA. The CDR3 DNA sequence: TGTGCCAGCAGCGTGGAGGCTTTCTCGTACAATGAGCAGTTCTTC. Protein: CASSVEAFSYNEQFF.

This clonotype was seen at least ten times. CDR3 protein: CASNLRTSGASDTQYF. CDR3 bases: TGTGCCAGCAACCTCCGTACTAGCGGGGCCTCAGATACGCAGTATTTT. The chain joins TRBV2 to TRBJ2-3, with 10 bases that match TRBD2. The CDR3 is made up of 16 amino acids. In germline, CDR1 is SNHLY, CDR2 FYNNEI. V lost 7 bases, J lost 4 bases, and 11 bases stayed unmatched.

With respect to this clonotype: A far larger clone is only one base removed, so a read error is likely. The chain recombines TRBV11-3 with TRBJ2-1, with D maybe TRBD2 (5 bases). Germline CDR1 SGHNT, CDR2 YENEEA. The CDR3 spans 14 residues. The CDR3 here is CAGSLSGGHNEQFF. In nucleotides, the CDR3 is TGTGCCGGCAGCTTAAGCGGCGGCCACAATGAGCAGTTCTTC.

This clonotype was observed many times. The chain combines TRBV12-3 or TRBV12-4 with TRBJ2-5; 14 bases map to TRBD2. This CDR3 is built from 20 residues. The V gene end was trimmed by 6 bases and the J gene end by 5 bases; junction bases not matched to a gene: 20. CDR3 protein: CASSPGILGLAGVRVETQYF. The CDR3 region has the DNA TGTGCCAGCAGCCCTGGGATCCTGGGACTAGCGGGAGTTCGGGTCGAGACCCAGTACTTC.

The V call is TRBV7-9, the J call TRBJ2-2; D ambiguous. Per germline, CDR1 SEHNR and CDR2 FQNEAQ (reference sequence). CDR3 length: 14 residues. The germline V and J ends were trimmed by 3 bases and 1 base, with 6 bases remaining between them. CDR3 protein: CASSFLMNTGELFF. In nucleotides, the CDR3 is TGTGCCAGCAGCTTTCTGATGAACACCGGGGAGCTGTTTTTT.

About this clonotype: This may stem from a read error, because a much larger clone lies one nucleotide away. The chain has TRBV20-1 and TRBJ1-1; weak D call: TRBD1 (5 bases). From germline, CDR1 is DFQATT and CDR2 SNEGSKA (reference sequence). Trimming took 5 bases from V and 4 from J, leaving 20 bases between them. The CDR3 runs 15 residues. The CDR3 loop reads CSASGGMGESTEAFF. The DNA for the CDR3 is TGCAGTGCTTCTGGGGGGATGGGGGAGAGCACTGAAGCTTTCTTT.

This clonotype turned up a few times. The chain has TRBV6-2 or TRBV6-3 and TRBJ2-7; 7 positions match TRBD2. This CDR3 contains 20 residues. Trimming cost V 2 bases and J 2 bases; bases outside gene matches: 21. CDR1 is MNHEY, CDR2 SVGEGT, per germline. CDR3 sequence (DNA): TGTGCCAGCAGTTACGAAGTCCAGAGGGGAGGGCCGAGGGGCACCTACGAGCAGTACTTC. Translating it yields CASSYEVQRGGPRGTYEQYF.

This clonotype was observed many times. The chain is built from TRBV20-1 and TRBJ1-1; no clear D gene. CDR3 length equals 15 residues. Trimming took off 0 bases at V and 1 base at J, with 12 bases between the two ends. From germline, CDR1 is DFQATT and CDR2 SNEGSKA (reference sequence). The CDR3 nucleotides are TGCAGTGCTAGAGATCCGGGGTGGGGGAACACTGAAGCTTTCTTT. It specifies CSARDPGWGNTEAFF.

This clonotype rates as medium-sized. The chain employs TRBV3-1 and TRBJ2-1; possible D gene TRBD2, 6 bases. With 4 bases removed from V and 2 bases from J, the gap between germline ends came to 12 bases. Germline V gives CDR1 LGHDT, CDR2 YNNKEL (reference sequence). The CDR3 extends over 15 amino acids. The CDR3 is CASSPPGLPYNEQFF. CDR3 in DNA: TGTGCCAGCAGCCCCCCGGGACTTCCCTACAATGAGCAGTTCTTC.

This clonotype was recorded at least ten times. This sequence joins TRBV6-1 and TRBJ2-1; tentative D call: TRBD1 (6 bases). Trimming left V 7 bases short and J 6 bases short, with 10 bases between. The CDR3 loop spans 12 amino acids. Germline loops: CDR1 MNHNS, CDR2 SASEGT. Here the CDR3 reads CASNRVGNEQFF. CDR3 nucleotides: TGTGCCAGCAACAGGGTCGGCAATGAGCAGTTCTTC.

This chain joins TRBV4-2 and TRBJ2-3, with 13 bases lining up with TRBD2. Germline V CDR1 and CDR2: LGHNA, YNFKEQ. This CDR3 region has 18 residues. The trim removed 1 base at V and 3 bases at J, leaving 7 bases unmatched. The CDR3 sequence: CASSQAPTSGGATDTQYF. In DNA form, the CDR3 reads TGTGCCAGCAGCCAAGCCCCCACTAGCGGGGGGGCTACAGATACGCAGTATTTT.

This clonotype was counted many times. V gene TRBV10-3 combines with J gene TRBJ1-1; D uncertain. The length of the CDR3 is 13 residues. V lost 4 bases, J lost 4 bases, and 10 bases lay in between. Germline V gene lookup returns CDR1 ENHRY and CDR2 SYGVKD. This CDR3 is CAISGGIATEAFF. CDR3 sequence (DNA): TGTGCCATCAGTGGTGGGATCGCCACTGAAGCTTTCTTT.

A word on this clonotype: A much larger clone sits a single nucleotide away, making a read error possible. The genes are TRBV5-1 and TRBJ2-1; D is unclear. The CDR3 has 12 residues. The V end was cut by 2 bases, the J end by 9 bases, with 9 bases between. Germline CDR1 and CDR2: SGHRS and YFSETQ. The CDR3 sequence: CASSFTKGEQFF. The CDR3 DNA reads TGCGCCAGCAGCTTTACGAAAGGTGAGCAGTTCTTC. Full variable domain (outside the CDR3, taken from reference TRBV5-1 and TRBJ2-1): KAGVTQTPRYLIKTRGQQVTLSCSPISGHRSVSWYQQTPGQGLQFLFEYFSETQRNKGNFPGRFSGRQFSNSRSEMNVSTLELGDSALYLCASSFTKGEQFFGPGTRLTVL.

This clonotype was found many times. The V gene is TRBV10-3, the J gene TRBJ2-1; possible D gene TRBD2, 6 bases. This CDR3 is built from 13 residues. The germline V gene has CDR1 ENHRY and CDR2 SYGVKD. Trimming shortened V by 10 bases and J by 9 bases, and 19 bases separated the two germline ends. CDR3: CATSGDLGGEQFF. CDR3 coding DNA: TGTGCCACCTCGGGGGATCTGGGGGGTGAGCAGTTCTTC.

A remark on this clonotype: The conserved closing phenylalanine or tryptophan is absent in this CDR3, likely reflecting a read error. CDR3 in DNA: TGCAGCGCTGGTGCGGGGGCGGCCTACAATGAGCAGTTCCTC. Its translation: CSAGAGAAYNEQFL. The rearrangement uses TRBV29-1 and TRBJ2-1, with a tentative D call TRBD2 (7 bases). The CDR3 extends over 14 amino acids. V lost 7 bases, J lost 2 bases, and 15 bases lay in between. Germline CDR1 and CDR2: SQVTM and ANQGSEA.

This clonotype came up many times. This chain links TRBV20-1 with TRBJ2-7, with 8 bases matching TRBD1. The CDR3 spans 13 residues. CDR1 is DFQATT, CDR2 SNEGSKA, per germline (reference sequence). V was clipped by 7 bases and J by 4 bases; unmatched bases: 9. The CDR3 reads CSVKQGVLYEQYF. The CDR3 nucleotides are TGCAGTGTTAAACAGGGGGTTTTGTACGAGCAGTACTTC.